These 21 T cell receptor beta chains were sequenced from one sample in a study of lung T cells in sarcoidosis with Löfgren's syndrome. TCRdb used MiXCR to reprocess the reads, holding one entry per CDR3 protein. The sample comprises around 2,500 distinct CDR3 sequences, roughly 20% of which are singletons, and less than 30% rests with the top ten. The source material was CD4+ T cells from bronchoalveolar lavage. The receptors stem from a human donor with sarcoidosis (Löfgren's syndrome or another form), or a control subject (not recorded which).

Details on this clonotype: Being one base from a much bigger clone, this may be a read error. The chain combines TRBV5-5 with TRBJ1-1; TRBD1 is a possible D gene (6 bases). Germline V CDR1 and CDR2: SGHKS, YYEKEE (reference sequence). Trimming cost V 6 bases and J 3 bases, with 12 bases left between them. The CDR3 loop spans 13 amino acids. The CDR3: CASTRTEDTEAFF. The CDR3 DNA reads as TGTGCCAGCACGCGGACAGAGGACACTGAAGCTTTCTTT.

In this sample, this clonotype is medium-sized. The genes are TRBV27 and TRBJ2-6; TRBD1 is a possible D gene (6 bases). The germline CDR1 and CDR2 sequences are MNHEY and SMNVEV (reference sequence). The germline V and J ends were trimmed by 5 bases and 1 base, with 18 bases remaining between them. The CDR3 spans 18 residues. CDR3 sequence reads: CASSPEQGRLSGANVLTF. As DNA, the CDR3 is TGTGCCAGCAGTCCAGAACAGGGACGCCTTTCTGGGGCCAACGTCCTGACTTTC.

V usage is TRBV7-3 and J usage is TRBJ2-3; a possible D gene is TRBD2 (5 bases). Per the germline V gene, CDR1 is SGHTA and CDR2 is FQGTGA. Trimming removed 5 bases from V and 5 bases from J, with 11 bases in between. The CDR3 runs to 13 residues. The CDR3 coding sequence is TGTGCCAGCAGCCCCATCGCGGGAGATACGCAGTATTTT. It specifies CASSPIAGDTQYF.

A note on this clonotype: A read error may explain this, as a much larger clone is one base away. V gene TRBV3-1 combines with J gene TRBJ2-2, with D possibly being TRBD1 or TRBD2 (6 bases each). CDR3 length: 15 residues. Germline CDR1 reads LGHDT; CDR2 reads YNNKEL (reference sequence). The CDR3 bases are TGTGCCAGCAGCCAAGGGGGGCGTAGGACCGGGGGGCTGTTTTTT. Translated, it gives CASSQGGRRTGGLFF.

Many counts were recorded for this clonotype. V gene TRBV10-1 combines with J gene TRBJ2-6; perhaps TRBD2 as D (5 bases). CDR3 length: 17 residues. V lost 8 bases and J 0 bases, leaving 17 bases between the germline ends. CDR1 and CDR2 (germline): WNHNN, SYGVQD (reference sequence). CDR3 sequence: CASLFQARGSGANVLTF. The DNA of the CDR3 is TGCGCCAGCCTATTTCAAGCCCGGGGCTCTGGGGCCAACGTCCTGACTTTC.

In the case of this clonotype: Germline is not matched at one junction end, which may reflect a read error. CDR3 nucleotides: TGTGCCAGCGGTACAGGGGCTGGGACTGAGGCTTTCTTC. This gives the protein CASGTGAGTEAFF. This chain connects TRBV6-6 to TRBJ1-1, with 7 bases fitting TRBD1. This CDR3 contains 13 residues. Germline V CDR1 and CDR2: MNHNY, SVGAGI (reference sequence).

The chain links TRBV7-2 to TRBJ2-4; 11 bases agree with TRBD2. The germline V gene has CDR1 SGHTA and CDR2 FQGNSA. The V and J ends lost 3 bases and 0 bases, in that order; junction bases with no gene match: 10. CDR3 length: 19 amino acids. CDR3 sequence reads: CASSFQAGTSGVAKNIQYF. The CDR3 DNA reads TGTGCCAGCAGCTTCCAAGCCGGGACTAGCGGTGTAGCCAAAAACATTCAGTACTTC.

By frequency in the sample, this clonotype is large. The genes are TRBV12-5 and TRBJ1-5; D not certain. Trimming removed 1 base from V and 3 bases from J, with 1 base in between. CDR1 and CDR2 from the germline V gene are LGHNT and FRNRAP. This CDR3 is built from 12 residues. CDR3 in DNA: TGTGCTAGTGGTTTGGACAATCAGCCCCAGCATTTT. It translates to CASGLDNQPQHF.

By sample fraction, this clonotype is medium-sized. J is TRBJ1-1 and V is TRBV7-3; weak D call: TRBD1 (6 bases). The CDR3 sequence is 16 residues long. Trimming took off 1 base at V and 3 bases at J, with 15 bases between the two ends. CDR1 is SGHTA and CDR2 is FQGTGA in the germline V gene. This CDR3 is CASSLRGGWSDTEAFF. Here the CDR3 DNA reads TGTGCCAGCAGCTTAAGAGGGGGTTGGAGTGACACTGAAGCTTTCTTT.

The V gene is TRBV5-4, the J gene TRBJ2-2, with a possible D match to TRBD2 (6 bases). Trimming shortened V by 1 base and J by 10 bases, and 17 bases separated the two germline ends. The CDR3 is 15 residues long. Germline lookup yields CDR1 SGHNT and CDR2 YYREEE (reference sequence). CDR3 residues: CASSLTGTAPEELFF. The CDR3, as DNA: TGTGCCAGCAGCTTGACGGGGACTGCCCCTGAGGAGCTGTTTTTT. Based on the CDR3 plus reference TRBV5-4 and TRBJ2-2, the full variable domain is ETGVTQSPTHLIKTRGQQVTLRCSSQSGHNTVSWYQQALGQGPQFIFQYYREEENGRGNFPPRFSGLQFPNYSSELNVNALELDDSALYLCASSLTGTAPEELFFGEGSRLTVL.

This clonotype is termed medium-sized. This chain links TRBV20-1 with TRBJ2-5; D tentatively fits TRBD1 or TRBD2 (5 bases each). This CDR3 spans 15 amino acids. Trimming removed 3 bases from V and 5 bases from J, with 19 bases in between. The germline CDR1 and CDR2 sequences are DFQATT and SNEGSKA (reference sequence). The CDR3 nucleotides read TGCAGTGCTAGTAAAGGCATGAGGGGTACGGAGACCCAGTACTTC. Its protein product is CSASKGMRGTETQYF.

This clonotype is medium-sized (0.01 to 0.1%) within its sample. The chain links TRBV5-4 to TRBJ2-7; 8 bases match TRBD2. The CDR3 is 15 residues long. Germline V gene lookup returns CDR1 SGHNT and CDR2 YYREEE (reference sequence). V gave up 0 bases and J gave up 2 bases; unmatched junction bases: 4. The CDR3 nucleotides read TGTGCCAGCAGCTTGGCGGGGGGGGAAGCCTACGAGCAGTACTTC. Translating gives CASSLAGGEAYEQYF.

To note about this clonotype: A much larger clone differs by one base, so this may be a read error. The rearrangement uses TRBV10-3 and TRBJ2-7; 8 bases agree with TRBD1. The CDR3 runs to 14 residues. With V trimmed by 6 bases and J by 7 bases, 11 bases remained unmatched. Germline lookup yields CDR1 ENHRY and CDR2 SYGVKD. The DNA for the CDR3 is TGTGCCATCAGCTCGGTACAGGGGGATAGGGAGCAGTACTTC. It encodes CAISSVQGDREQYF.

This clonotype is categorized as medium-sized (0.01 to 0.1%). This chain connects TRBV18 to TRBJ2-5; D remains unclear. Trimming removed 4 bases at V and 1 base at J, with 7 bases between. Germline assignment: CDR1 KGHSH and CDR2 LQKENI. CDR3 length: 13 amino acids. The CDR3 nucleotides read TGTGCCAGCTCACAGGGTTTCCAAGAGACCCAGTACTTC. As protein: CASSQGFQETQYF.

This clonotype turned up a few times. This may stem from a read error, because a much larger clone lies one nucleotide away. The J gene is TRBJ2-5, the V gene TRBV2, with 8 nucleotides matching TRBD1. This CDR3 comprises 13 residues. Per germline, CDR1 SNHLY and CDR2 FYNNEI. CDR3 sequence reads: CASNRDRKETRYF. CDR3 bases: TGTGCCAGCAATCGGGACAGGAAGGAGACCCGGTACTTC.

This clonotype is deemed medium-sized (0.01 to 0.1%). This CDR3 reads CATSHRTTYEQYF. CDR3 nucleotide sequence: TGTGCCACCAGCCATCGGACCACCTACGAGCAGTACTTC. The V and J genes are TRBV24-1 and TRBJ2-7; D is ambiguous. The CDR3 loop spans 13 amino acids. Trimming took 7 bases from V and 2 from J, leaving 11 bases between them. Germline V gives CDR1 KGHDR, CDR2 SFDVKD.

The chain joins TRBV5-5 to TRBJ2-7, with 12 positions matching TRBD2. CDR1 is SGHKS, CDR2 YYEKEE, per germline (reference sequence). The J segment lost 3 bases and the V segment lost 4 bases, leaving 8 bases of the junction unmatched. The CDR3 runs 16 residues. This CDR3 reads CASSATGLAGYYEQYF. In DNA, the CDR3 is TGTGCCAGCAGCGCAACCGGACTAGCGGGATACTACGAGCAGTACTTC.

By proportion, this clonotype is medium-sized. V usage is TRBV3-1 and J usage is TRBJ1-2, with TRBD1 matching 10 bases. CDR1 and CDR2 from the germline V gene are LGHDT and YNNKEL (reference sequence). CDR3 length equals 12 residues. The V and J ends lost 2 bases and 12 bases, in that order; junction bases with no gene match: 3. CDR3 sequence: CASSQPDRGNTF. CDR3 coding DNA: TGTGCCAGCAGCCAACCGGACAGGGGGAACACCTTC.

The table lists this clonotype with many counts. The V and J genes are TRBV9 and TRBJ2-1; 10 bases are a match to TRBD2. Germline values: CDR1 SGDLS, CDR2 YYNGEE. The length of the CDR3 is 19 residues. V dropped 5 bases and J dropped 0; count of bases not matched to a gene: 14. The chain's CDR3 is CASSGNSGRIRSSYNEQFF. DNA of the CDR3: TGTGCCAGCAGTGGAAATAGCGGGAGGATAAGGAGCTCCTACAATGAGCAGTTCTTC.

This clonotype was detected only a few times. The chain uses TRBV9 and TRBJ1-2; D ambiguous. V shed 0 bases and J shed 2 bases, with 5 bases lying between them. The CDR3 has 13 amino acids. In germline, CDR1 is SGDLS, CDR2 YYNGEE. CDR3 sequence (DNA): TGTGCCAGCAGCGTAGGGCAGAACTATGGCTACACCTTC. The encoded protein is CASSVGQNYGYTF. Looking up the rest from reference TRBV9 and TRBJ1-2 gives the full variable domain: DSGVTQTPKHLITATGQRVTLRCSPRSGDLSVYWYQQSLDQGLQFLIQYYNGEERAKGNILERFSAQQFPDLHSELNLSSLELGDSALYFCASSVGQNYGYTFGSGTRLTVV.

This clonotype came up once. It may be a read error: a sequence one base away is much more abundant. The chain carries TRBV2 and TRBJ2-1, with D hard to call. CDR3 length equals 14 residues. Germline V gene sequence: CDR1 SNHLY, CDR2 FYNNEI. Here the CDR3 DNA reads TGTGCCGGCAGCCTCGAGGCCCGGACGGGTGAGCAGTTCTTC. Protein sequence: CAGSLEARTGEQFF.